A selection of T cell receptor beta chains follows, all from one sample in a study of neurological immune-mediated disorders. TCRdb redid the calling of the 5' RACE reads with MiXCR, one entry per CDR3 protein. The sample consists of around 49,000 distinct CDR3 sequences, 10% to 15% of them appearing once. Sequencing input: PBMCs. All receptors come from a male donor with HTLV-1-associated myelopathy (HAM/TSP). Each CDR3 is given with its conserved first and last residue. Fields, in order: J gene, CDR3 length, D gene, V gene, clone size, CDR3 DNA, CDR3 protein. The D gene is left open where the match is weak. Clone size, where shown, is once, few, many, or a class for clones that have expanded.

j_call: TRBJ2-3; cdr3_length: 14; d_call: NA; v_call: TRBV20-1; clone_size: many; cdr3_nt: TGCAGTGCTAGTTGGAGGGCAGGAACAGATACGCAGTATTTT; cdr3_aa: CSASWRAGTDTQYF
j_call: TRBJ1-1; cdr3_length: 14; d_call: NA; v_call: TRBV5-1; clone_size: many; cdr3_nt: TGCGCCAGCAGCTTGCGGGGGGGGGGCACTGAAGCTTTCTTT; cdr3_aa: CASSLRGGGTEAFF
j_call: TRBJ2-5; cdr3_length: 14; d_call: TRBD1; v_call: TRBV9; clone_size: many; cdr3_nt: TGTGCCAGCAGCTCAGGACAGGGCCCGAAGACCCAGTACTTC; cdr3_aa: CASSSGQGPKTQYF
j_call: TRBJ1-1; cdr3_length: 11; d_call: NA; v_call: TRBV12-3/TRBV12-4; clone_size: many; cdr3_nt: TGTGCCAGCAGTTTGGCCACTGAAGCTTTCTTT; cdr3_aa: CASSLATEAFF
j_call: TRBJ1-2; cdr3_length: 13; d_call: TRBD1; v_call: TRBV9; clone_size: many; cdr3_nt: TGTGCCAGCAGCGAACAGGGGGCGGCGGGCTACACCTTC; cdr3_aa: CASSEQGAAGYTF
j_call: TRBJ1-1; cdr3_length: 14; d_call: NA; v_call: TRBV7-2; clone_size: many; cdr3_nt: TGTGCCAGCAGCTTAGGCCTGGGGGCGGATGAAGCTTTCTTT; cdr3_aa: CASSLGLGADEAFF
j_call: TRBJ2-2; cdr3_length: 14; d_call: NA; v_call: TRBV5-5; clone_size: many; cdr3_nt: TGTGCCAGCAGCTTCACCTCGAACACCGGGGAGCTGTTTTTT; cdr3_aa: CASSFTSNTGELFF
j_call: TRBJ1-6; cdr3_length: 13; d_call: TRBD1; v_call: TRBV25-1; clone_size: NA; cdr3_nt: TGTGCCAGCAGGACAGGGGATAATTCACCCCGCCATTTT; cdr3_aa: CASRTGDNSPRHF
j_call: TRBJ1-1; cdr3_length: 14; d_call: NA; v_call: TRBV14; clone_size: many; cdr3_nt: TGTGCCAGCAGCCACGGTCTCAGGAACACTGAAGCTTTCTTT; cdr3_aa: CASSHGLRNTEAFF
j_call: TRBJ1-3; cdr3_length: 16; d_call: TRBD1; v_call: TRBV5-1; clone_size: NA; cdr3_nt: TGCGCCAGCAGCTTCCGGGACAGGGGTGGTGGAAACACCATATATTTT; cdr3_aa: CASSFRDRGGGNTIYF
j_call: TRBJ2-1; cdr3_length: 13; d_call: TRBD1; v_call: TRBV7-9; clone_size: many; cdr3_nt: TGTGCCAGCATCCCCGACAGGGCAAGCGAGCAGTTCTTC; cdr3_aa: CASIPDRASEQFF
j_call: TRBJ2-7; cdr3_length: 17; d_call: NA; v_call: TRBV28; clone_size: many; cdr3_nt: TGTGCCAGCAGTTTTATGTTAGGACGGACCCACGGCTACGAGCAGTACTTC; cdr3_aa: CASSFMLGRTHGYEQYF